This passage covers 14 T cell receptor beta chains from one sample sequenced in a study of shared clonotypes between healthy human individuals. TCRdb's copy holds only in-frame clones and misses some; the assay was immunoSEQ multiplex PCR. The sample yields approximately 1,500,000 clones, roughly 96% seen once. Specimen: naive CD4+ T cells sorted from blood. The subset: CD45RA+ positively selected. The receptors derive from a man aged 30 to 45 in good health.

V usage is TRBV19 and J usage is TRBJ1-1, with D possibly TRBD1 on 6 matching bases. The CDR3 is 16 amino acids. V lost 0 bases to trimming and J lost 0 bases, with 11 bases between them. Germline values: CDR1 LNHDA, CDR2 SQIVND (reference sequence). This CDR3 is CASSIDRGRMNTEAFF. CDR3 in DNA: TGTGCCAGTAGTATAGACAGGGGCCGAATGAACACTGAAGCTTTCTTT.

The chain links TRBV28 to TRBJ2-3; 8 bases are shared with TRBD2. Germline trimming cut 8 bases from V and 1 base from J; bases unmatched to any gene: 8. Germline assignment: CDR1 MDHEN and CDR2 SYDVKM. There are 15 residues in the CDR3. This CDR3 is CASQPGGEGTDTQYF. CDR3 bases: TGTGCCAGCCAACCCGGGGGGGAGGGCACAGATACGCAGTATTTT.

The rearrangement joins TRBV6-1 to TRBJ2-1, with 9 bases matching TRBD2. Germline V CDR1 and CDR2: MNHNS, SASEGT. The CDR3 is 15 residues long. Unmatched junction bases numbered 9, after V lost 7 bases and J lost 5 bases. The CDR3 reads CASIISGSRNNEQFF. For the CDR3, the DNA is TGTGCCAGCATCATTAGCGGGAGCAGAAACAATGAGCAGTTCTTC.

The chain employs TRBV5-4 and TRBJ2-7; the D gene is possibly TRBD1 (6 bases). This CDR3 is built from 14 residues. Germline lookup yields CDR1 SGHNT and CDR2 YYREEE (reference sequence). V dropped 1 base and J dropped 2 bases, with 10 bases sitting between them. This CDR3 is CASSLRTGTYEQYF. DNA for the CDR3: TGTGCCAGCAGCTTGAGAACAGGGACCTACGAGCAGTACTTC.

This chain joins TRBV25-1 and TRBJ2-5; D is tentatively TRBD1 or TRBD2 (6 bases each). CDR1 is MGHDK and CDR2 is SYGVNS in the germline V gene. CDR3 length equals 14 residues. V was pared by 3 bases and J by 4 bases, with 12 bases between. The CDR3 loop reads CASSDSGARETQYF. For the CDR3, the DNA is TGTGCCAGCAGTGACTCGGGGGCAAGAGAGACCCAGTACTTC.

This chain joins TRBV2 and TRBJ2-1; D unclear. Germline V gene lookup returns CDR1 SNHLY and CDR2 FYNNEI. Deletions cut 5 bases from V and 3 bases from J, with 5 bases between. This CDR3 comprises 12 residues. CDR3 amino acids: CASSYYYNEQFF. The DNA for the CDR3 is TGTGCCAGCAGTTACTACTACAATGAGCAGTTCTTC.

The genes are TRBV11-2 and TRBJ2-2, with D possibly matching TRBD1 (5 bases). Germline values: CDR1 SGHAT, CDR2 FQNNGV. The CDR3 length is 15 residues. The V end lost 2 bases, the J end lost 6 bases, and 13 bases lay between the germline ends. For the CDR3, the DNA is TGTGCCAGCAGCTTAATGTCCCAAGGGGCCGGGGAGCTGTTTTTT. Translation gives CASSLMSQGAGELFF.

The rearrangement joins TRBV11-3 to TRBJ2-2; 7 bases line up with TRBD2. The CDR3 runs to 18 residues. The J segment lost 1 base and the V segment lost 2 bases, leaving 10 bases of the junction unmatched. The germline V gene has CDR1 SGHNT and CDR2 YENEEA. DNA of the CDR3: TGTGCCAGCAGCTTAACAGAACGGCTAGCGGTGAACACCGGGGAGCTGTTTTTT. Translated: CASSLTERLAVNTGELFF.

CDR3 region: CASSPQLVGETQYF. The DNA for the CDR3 is TGTGCCAGCAGTCCACAGTTGGTTGGGGAGACCCAGTACTTC. The V and J genes are TRBV27 and TRBJ2-5; D unclear. CDR3 length equals 14 residues. V was shortened by 5 bases and J by 5 bases, with 15 bases between the two germline ends. Germline-derived CDR1 and CDR2 are MNHEY and SMNVEV (reference sequence).

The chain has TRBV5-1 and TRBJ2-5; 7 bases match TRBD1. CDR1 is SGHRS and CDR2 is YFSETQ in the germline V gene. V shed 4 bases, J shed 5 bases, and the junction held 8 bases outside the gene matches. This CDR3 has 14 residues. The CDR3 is CASSPGTAWETQYF. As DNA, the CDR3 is TGCGCCAGCAGCCCTGGGACAGCCTGGGAGACCCAGTACTTC.

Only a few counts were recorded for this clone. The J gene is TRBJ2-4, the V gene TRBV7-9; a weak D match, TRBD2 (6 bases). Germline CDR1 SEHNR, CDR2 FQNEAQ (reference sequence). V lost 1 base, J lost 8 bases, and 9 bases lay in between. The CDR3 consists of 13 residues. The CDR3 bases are TGTGCCAGCAGCTTAGGACTAGGATACATTCAGTACTTC. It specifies CASSLGLGYIQYF.

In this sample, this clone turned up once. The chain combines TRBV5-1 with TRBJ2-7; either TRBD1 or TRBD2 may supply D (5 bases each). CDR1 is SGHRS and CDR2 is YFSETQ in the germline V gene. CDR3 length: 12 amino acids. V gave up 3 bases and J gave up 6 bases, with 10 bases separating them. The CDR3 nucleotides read TGCGCCAGCAGCTCCGATGGGGGCGAGCAGTACTTC. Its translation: CASSSDGGEQYF.

The CDR3 region is CASTLTGTSGTYEQYF. CDR3 sequence (DNA): TGTGCCAGTACCCTGACCGGGACTAGCGGTACCTACGAGCAGTACTTC. The chain carries TRBV19 and TRBJ2-7, with TRBD2 matching 11 bases. CDR3 length: 16 amino acids. Germline trimming cut 7 bases from V and 2 bases from J; bases unmatched to any gene: 10. Germline V CDR1 and CDR2: LNHDA, SQIVND (reference sequence). The full variable domain, its missing parts supplied by reference TRBV19 and TRBJ2-7, is DGGITQSPKYLFRKEGQNVTLSCEQNLNHDAMYWYRQDPGQGLRLIYYSQIVNDFQKGDIAEGYSVSREKKESFPLTVTSAQKNPTAFYLCASTLTGTSGTYEQYFGPGTRLTVT.

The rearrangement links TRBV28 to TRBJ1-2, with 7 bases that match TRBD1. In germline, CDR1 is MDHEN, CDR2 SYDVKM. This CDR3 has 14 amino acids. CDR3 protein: CATIRDSYRYGYTF. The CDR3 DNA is TGTGCGACTATACGGGACAGCTACAGATATGGCTACACCTTC.